Below are 7 T cell receptor beta chains sequenced from a single sample in a study of shared clonotypes between healthy human individuals. Produced via immunoSEQ multiplex PCR; TCRdb's table is partial and in-frame only. The table has over 2 million clones, 85% to 95% seen once. CD45RO negativity and positive selection for CCR7 defined naive CD8 cells, a population that excluded terminally differentiated effector memory CD45RA+ cells. The sequenced material came from naive CD8+ T cells sorted from blood. The receptors derive from a man between 18 and 35 years old in good health.

The rearrangement joins TRBV4-1 to TRBJ2-7, with TRBD2 matching 12 bases. CDR3 length equals 18 residues. The germline V gene encodes CDR1 MGHRA and CDR2 YSYEKL. With 0 bases clipped from V and 0 bases from J, the junction kept 6 bases outside the gene matches. The DNA for the CDR3 is TGCGCCAGCAGCCAAGAGGGACTAGCGGGCGAGGACTCCTACGAGCAGTACTTC. As protein: CASSQEGLAGEDSYEQYF.

The chain couples TRBV29-1 to TRBJ2-1; 8 bases map to TRBD2. J lost 5 bases, V lost 6 bases, and 9 bases had no gene match. The length of the CDR3 is 14 residues. From germline, CDR1 is SQVTM and CDR2 ANQGSEA. In DNA form, the CDR3 reads TGCAGCGTGGATCCGGGACTAGGGGACAATGAGCAGTTCTTC. It specifies CSVDPGLGDNEQFF.

V is TRBV5-1 and J is TRBJ2-7; 10 nucleotides agree with TRBD2. The CDR3 length is 18 residues. The germline CDR1 and CDR2 sequences are SGHRS and YFSETQ. V lost 0 bases and J lost 3; bases outside the gene matches: 12. CDR3 nucleotides: TGCGCCAGCAGCTTGGCCAGCGCTAGCGGGGGTCTCCTCTACGAGCAGTACTTC. Translation gives CASSLASASGGLLYEQYF.

J is TRBJ2-1 and V is TRBV5-1, with D perhaps matching TRBD1 (6 bases). Germline CDR1 and CDR2: SGHRS and YFSETQ. CDR3 size: 15 residues. V lost 4 bases, J lost 1 base, and 12 bases lay in between. The DNA for the CDR3 is TGCGCCAGCAGCCAGACCGGGACATCCTACAATGAGCAGTTCTTC. Translation: CASSQTGTSYNEQFF.

This clone was detected once. The V call is TRBV30, the J call TRBJ2-1; D assignment may be TRBD1 or TRBD2 (5 bases each). V gave up 7 bases and J gave up 5 bases, with 12 bases separating them. Looked up from germline, CDR1 is GTSNPN and CDR2 is SVGIG (reference sequence). This CDR3 is built from 12 residues. The CDR3 loop reads CALGRSHNEQFF. In DNA, the CDR3 is TGTGCCTTGGGACGATCCCACAATGAGCAGTTCTTC.

The V gene is TRBV13, the J gene TRBJ1-3; the D is unclear. The CDR3 sequence is 15 residues long. Germline loops: CDR1 PRHDT, CDR2 FYEKMQ (reference sequence). Trimming left V 0 bases short and J 4 bases short, with 10 bases between. The CDR3 is CASSLGSGSGNTIYF. The CDR3 DNA reads as TGTGCCAGCAGCTTAGGGTCCGGTTCCGGAAACACCATATATTTT.

As for this clone: This sample also contains other DNA sequences that code for the same CDR3. The chain uses TRBV27 and TRBJ2-5; no firm D call. The CDR3 has 13 amino acids. V lost 3 bases to trimming and J lost 1 base, with 6 bases between them. Looked up from germline, CDR1 is MNHEY and CDR2 is SMNVEV (reference sequence). The CDR3 DNA reads as TGTGCCAGCAGTTTTGGCGCCCAAGAGACCCAGTACTTC. Its protein is CASSFGAQETQYF.